This paragraph reports one T cell receptor beta chain. The antigen it recognizes is unknown. Within one base of it there is no much larger clone, and no base qualities were kept. The time point tag for this specimen amounts to: blood 4 weeks post-SBRT, at nephrectomy. What the treatment or condition label conveys for this sample: 15 Gy SBRT to primary tumor, nephrectomy 4 weeks later. Samples came from a clinical trial, in which primary renal cell carcinomas received 15 Gy stereotactic body radiation therapy followed by nephrectomy 4 weeks later. Serial peripheral blood from radiation-treated patients was sampled at baseline, 2 weeks and 4 weeks after SBRT to track tumor-enriched clonotypes. Renal cell carcinoma with clear cell pathology was present in all patients. The QIAamp DNA Blood Mini Kit (Qiagen) was used to prepare genomic DNA for TCR sequencing. Only samples passing all quality control checks were included in the analyses.

The immunoSEQ kit was used, according to the manufacturer's recommendations, to generate TCR beta libraries from genomic DNA. Library preparation used a first multiplex PCR with proprietary primers, then a second PCR adding unique barcodes, with bead cleanups after each round. A kit-provided positive control reaction and a negative control reaction were included in every sample batch. The final libraries were assessed on an Agilent 4200 TapeStation D1000 ScreenTape, pooled by volume, and quantified by qPCR. Sequencing was performed on an Illumina NextSeq500 using a MidOutput 150-cycle cartridge, with 156 Read1 cycles, 15 Index1 cycles, and the kit custom primers. The pooled library was loaded at about 1 pM, and around 18% PhiX control was spiked in. The original pipeline was this. The vendor-processed data were analyzed in R, and a clonotype was defined as all T cells that share the same CDR3 nucleotide sequence. In the clone abundance analyses, frequencies were normalized to the 10,000 most abundant clones in each sample. Public T cell clones, which averaged fewer than five per sample, were removed prior to analysis. An abundance difference of at least 32-fold between compartments was the criterion for calling clonotypes tumor-enriched or baseline blood-enriched. Clonotypes expanded or contracted between blood time points were identified with a beta-binomial differential abundance model. Tumor-blood repertoire similarity was measured with the Baroni-Urbani and Buser coefficient, and group comparisons used two-tailed Wilcoxon tests in R. TCRdb took this table from immuneACCESS and kept in-frame rearrangements with V and J called. Such tables lack part of the clones; where checked against another copy, unresolved V genes explain under half of the gap, and the rest is unexplained. The V and J calls and clone size come from that table; D and trimming were worked out from the DNA. The sample table lists roughly 86,000 clones, 85% of them with a count of one. Jointly, the top ten make up approximately 9.6% of the sample.

V is shortened by 6 bases, J by 5 bases, and the region joining them spans 11 bases. For CDR1 and CDR2, the germline V gene lists SGHAT and FQNNGV. The CDR3 goes from the cysteine to the phenylalanine over 12 residues. Left in the record is the CDR3 DNA by itself, 36 bases read in frame from the first base. These data come from a study of radiation and T cells in renal cell carcinoma (dated by TCRdb to about 2020). Describing the broader study: In total, almost 55 samples, comprising around 25 tumors and around 27 peripheral blood samples, were subjected to TCR beta sequencing. Across all 50 or so samples, under 5 million unique CDR3 nucleotide sequences, encoding about 2,700,000 unique CDR3 amino acid sequences, were identified. The final blood draw took place at 4 weeks after radiation, the same time as nephrectomy.

Summary of the overall study and its limitations: Because the trial had a single-armed design, the trial could not examine how radiation dose or scheduling affected the TCR repertoire. Because no pretreatment tumor biopsies were available, whether clonotypes were present in the tumor at baseline could not be determined. In blood, the top tumor clonotypes increased from baseline to 2 weeks after radiation and then shrank by 4 weeks, which suggests a temporary expansion of tumor-resident clones. Dynamics of the blood repertoire were not tracked past 4 weeks after treatment.

This specimen consisted of blood, obtained from a patient whose treatment included radiotherapy and nephrectomy. This receptor was obtained from a man aged 45-60 years with renal cell carcinoma. The V and J segments used are TRBV11-2 and TRBJ2-7, with a tentative D gene TRBD2 over 6 matching bases. The CDR3 loop reads CASRGLADEQYF. The base sequence is TGTGCCAGCAGGGGACTCGCCGACGAGCAGTACTTC.